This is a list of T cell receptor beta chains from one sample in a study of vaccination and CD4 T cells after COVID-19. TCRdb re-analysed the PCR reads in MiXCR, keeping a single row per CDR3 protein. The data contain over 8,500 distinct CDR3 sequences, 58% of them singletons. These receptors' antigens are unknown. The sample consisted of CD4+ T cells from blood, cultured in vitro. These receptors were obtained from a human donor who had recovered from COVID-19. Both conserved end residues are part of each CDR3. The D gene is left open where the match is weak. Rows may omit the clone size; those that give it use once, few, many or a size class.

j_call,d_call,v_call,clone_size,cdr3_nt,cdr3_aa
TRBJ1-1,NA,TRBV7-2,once,TGTGCCAGCAGCTTAGTATACGGAACTGAAGCTTTCTTT,CASSLVYGTEAFF
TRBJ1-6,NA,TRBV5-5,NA,TGTGCCAGCAGCTTAATACCGAAAAATTCACCCCTCCACTTT,CASSLIPKNSPLHF
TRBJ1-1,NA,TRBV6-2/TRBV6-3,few,TGTGCCAGCAGTTATGGGGCCGGAGGTTACCCCGAAGCTTTCTTT,CASSYGAGGYPEAFF
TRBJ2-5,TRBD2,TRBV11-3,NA,TGTGCCAGCAGCTTTTCCGGGACTAGCGGTCAAGAGACCCAGTACTTC,CASSFSGTSGQETQYF
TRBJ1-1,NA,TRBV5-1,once,TGCGCCAGCAGCTTGGTATCCCGGGCTCTCACTGAAGCTTTCTTT,CASSLVSRALTEAFF
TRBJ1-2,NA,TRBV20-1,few,TGCAGTGCTGTATACAGCCGGGACCGACCTAACTATGGCTACACCTTC,CSAVYSRDRPNYGYTF
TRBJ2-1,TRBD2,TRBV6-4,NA,TGTGCCAGCAGTGTCGAGCGGGGGCTTGGGAATGAGCAGTTCTTC,CASSVERGLGNEQFF
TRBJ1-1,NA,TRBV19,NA,TGTGCCAGTAGTTCAAATACAGGGCCGAACACTGAAGCTTTCTTT,CASSSNTGPNTEAFF
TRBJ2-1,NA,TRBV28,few,TGTGCCAGCTCCGATATTGCCGGACAGCCCTACAATGAGCAGTTCTTC,CASSDIAGQPYNEQFF
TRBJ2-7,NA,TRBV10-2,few,TGCGCCAGCAGTGATCGGCAGGCGTACTCCTACGAGCAGTACTTC,CASSDRQAYSYEQYF